This is a list of T cell receptor beta chains from one sample in a study of Ad26.COV2.S vaccination and SARS-CoV-2 variants. Profiled with immunoSEQ multiplex PCR; TCRdb holds only in-frame clones, not every one. The sample has 440,000 or so clones, 90% seen once. Here the sequenced sample was peripheral blood, taken in a trial of Ad26.COV2.S vaccine versus placebo. These receptors were collected from a person between 18 and 65 years old who received the Ad26.COV2.S COVID-19 vaccine or a placebo. Both conserved end residues are part of each CDR3. Each record gives: D gene, V gene, CDR3 length, clone size, J gene, CDR3 DNA, CDR3 protein. The D gene is left open where the match is weak. Expanded clones are given a class, and other clones once, few, many or no size at all.

d_call: TRBD2
v_call: TRBV18
cdr3_length: 14
clone_size: -
j_call: TRBJ2-2
cdr3_nt: TGTGCCAGCCGGACTAGCGGGAGCACCGGGGAGCTGTTTTTT
cdr3_aa: CASRTSGSTGELFF

d_call: TRBD1
v_call: TRBV30
cdr3_length: 14
clone_size: -
j_call: TRBJ2-2
cdr3_nt: TGTGCCTGGAGTGGACAGGGGCCGGCCGGGGAGCTGTTTTTT
cdr3_aa: CAWSGQGPAGELFF

d_call: TRBD2
v_call: TRBV27
cdr3_length: 18
clone_size: -
j_call: TRBJ2-2
cdr3_nt: TGTGCCAGCAGTGCCCGAGGACTAGCGGGAGGTGGGACCGGGGAGCTGTTTTTT
cdr3_aa: CASSARGLAGGGTGELFF

d_call: TRBD1
v_call: TRBV4-2
cdr3_length: 15
clone_size: -
j_call: TRBJ2-1
cdr3_nt: TGTGCCAGCAGCCGCCGACAGGGGGCCGGCAATGAGCAGTTCTTC
cdr3_aa: CASSRRQGAGNEQFF

d_call: TRBD2
v_call: TRBV6-6
cdr3_length: 18
clone_size: few
j_call: TRBJ2-7
cdr3_nt: TGTGCCAGCAGTCTAACTAGCGGGAGGGCCTTTAGTTCCTACGAGCAGTACTTC
cdr3_aa: CASSLTSGRAFSSYEQYF

d_call: TRBD2
v_call: TRBV3-1/TRBV3-2
cdr3_length: 13
clone_size: -
j_call: TRBJ2-7
cdr3_nt: TGTGCCAGCAGCCAGGTAGCGGGAGGGCCCCAGTACTTC
cdr3_aa: CASSQVAGGPQYF

d_call: TRBD1
v_call: TRBV28
cdr3_length: 15
clone_size: -
j_call: TRBJ1-4
cdr3_nt: TGTGCCAGCAGCTCGGGACAGGCTTATAATGAAAAACTGTTTTTT
cdr3_aa: CASSSGQAYNEKLFF

d_call: -
v_call: TRBV6-5
cdr3_length: 15
clone_size: -
j_call: TRBJ2-7
cdr3_nt: TGTGCCAGCAGTCCCGGGACGCGGGGTTCCTACGAGCAGTACTTC
cdr3_aa: CASSPGTRGSYEQYF

d_call: -
v_call: TRBV30
cdr3_length: 13
clone_size: once
j_call: TRBJ1-3
cdr3_nt: TGTGCCTGGAGTAAGGGAGTCGGAAACACCATATATTTT
cdr3_aa: CAWSKGVGNTIYF

d_call: TRBD1
v_call: TRBV5-1
cdr3_length: 17
clone_size: -
j_call: TRBJ1-6
cdr3_nt: TGCGCCAGCAGCTCTGGACAGGAGAGACTCTATAATTCACCCCTCCACTTT
cdr3_aa: CASSSGQERLYNSPLHF

d_call: TRBD1
v_call: TRBV5-4
cdr3_length: 15
clone_size: -
j_call: TRBJ2-7
cdr3_nt: TGTGCCAGCAGCTGGGGGACAGGGGTTGCCTACGAGCAGTACTTC
cdr3_aa: CASSWGTGVAYEQYF

d_call: -
v_call: TRBV9
cdr3_length: 13
clone_size: -
j_call: TRBJ2-1
cdr3_nt: TGTGCCAGCAGCGTAGTCCCGTACAATGAGCAGTTCTTC
cdr3_aa: CASSVVPYNEQFF

d_call: -
v_call: TRBV19
cdr3_length: 16
clone_size: -
j_call: TRBJ2-1
cdr3_nt: TGTGCCAGTAGTATAGGGCTGAAGAGGACCTACAATGAGCAGTTCTTC
cdr3_aa: CASSIGLKRTYNEQFF

d_call: -
v_call: TRBV6-2/TRBV6-3
cdr3_length: 17
clone_size: -
j_call: TRBJ2-5
cdr3_nt: TGTGCCAGCAGTCCCCGGCCTGCAAGGCGGTTCCAAGAGACCCAGTACTTC
cdr3_aa: CASSPRPARRFQETQYF

d_call: -
v_call: TRBV7-2
cdr3_length: 16
clone_size: -
j_call: TRBJ2-2
cdr3_nt: TGTGCCAGCAGCTTAACGTCACGGGAGAACACCGGGGAGCTGTTTTTT
cdr3_aa: CASSLTSRENTGELFF

d_call: TRBD2
v_call: TRBV19
cdr3_length: 16
clone_size: -
j_call: TRBJ2-2
cdr3_nt: TGTGCCAGTAGTAACCGGCTAGCGGGGAACACCGGGGAGCTGTTTTTT
cdr3_aa: CASSNRLAGNTGELFF

d_call: TRBD1
v_call: TRBV19
cdr3_length: 15
clone_size: -
j_call: TRBJ1-1
cdr3_nt: TGTGCCAGTAGTATAGATTCACAGGGGGACACTGAAGCTTTCTTT
cdr3_aa: CASSIDSQGDTEAFF

d_call: TRBD1
v_call: TRBV27
cdr3_length: 16
clone_size: -
j_call: TRBJ2-1
cdr3_nt: TGTGCCAGCAGTTTAGGGACAGGGGGTTCCTACAATGAGCAGTTCTTC
cdr3_aa: CASSLGTGGSYNEQFF

d_call: -
v_call: TRBV19
cdr3_length: 14
clone_size: -
j_call: TRBJ1-4
cdr3_nt: TGTGCCAGTAGTCTTACCAGGGTGGGTGAAAAACTGTTTTTT
cdr3_aa: CASSLTRVGEKLFF

d_call: -
v_call: TRBV5-1
cdr3_length: 15
clone_size: -
j_call: TRBJ2-1
cdr3_nt: TGCGCCAGCAGCCCCCTGGGTAGCTCCTACAATGAGCAGTTCTTC
cdr3_aa: CASSPLGSSYNEQFF

d_call: -
v_call: TRBV29-1
cdr3_length: 14
clone_size: -
j_call: TRBJ2-1
cdr3_nt: TGCAGCGTTGATGTTCCTAGATCTCACGATGAGCAGTTCTTC
cdr3_aa: CSVDVPRSHDEQFF

d_call: TRBD1
v_call: TRBV5-4
cdr3_length: 13
clone_size: -
j_call: TRBJ2-7
cdr3_nt: TGTGCCAGCAGCTTCCTAGCAGGGGGCGAGCAGTACTTC
cdr3_aa: CASSFLAGGEQYF

d_call: TRBD1
v_call: TRBV7-9
cdr3_length: 16
clone_size: -
j_call: TRBJ2-5
cdr3_nt: TGTGCCAGCAGCTTAGTTTCGGGACAGGGAAGCGAGACCCAGTACTTC
cdr3_aa: CASSLVSGQGSETQYF

d_call: TRBD1
v_call: TRBV28
cdr3_length: 13
clone_size: -
j_call: TRBJ2-7
cdr3_nt: TGTGCCAGCTGCTCGACAGGGGGCTACGAGCAGTACTTC
cdr3_aa: CASCSTGGYEQYF

d_call: TRBD1
v_call: TRBV2
cdr3_length: 15
clone_size: -
j_call: TRBJ1-5
cdr3_nt: TGTGCCAGCAGTCAGGGGGGCGGGGGCAATCAGCCCCAGCATTTT
cdr3_aa: CASSQGGGGNQPQHF